These 15 T cell receptor beta chains were sequenced from one sample in a study of T cell responses to AZD1222 COVID-19 vaccine. Method: immunoSEQ multiplex PCR; TCRdb's copy keeps in-frame clones and lacks some. This sample yields some 130,000 clones, of which approximately 92% are seen a single time; about 3% belongs to the top ten. The sequences come from peripheral blood, collected on day 0 of AZD1222 vaccination. These TCRs come from an adult in good health.

The CDR3 DNA is TGTGCCAGCTCACCACCTCTACGGGACAGGGTTATATCCGAGCAGTACTTC. Translated, it gives CASSPPLRDRVISEQYF. V and J are TRBV18 and TRBJ2-7; 9 bases align to TRBD1. The CDR3 sequence is 17 residues long. Germline CDR1 reads KGHSH; CDR2 reads LQKENI. J lost 6 bases, V lost 0 bases, and 12 bases had no gene match.

J is TRBJ2-3 and V is TRBV6-5, with TRBD2 matching 10 bases. V lost 6 bases, J lost 3 bases, and 3 bases stayed unmatched. Germline V gives CDR1 MNHEY, CDR2 SVGAGI. The CDR3 sequence is 14 residues long. The CDR3 bases are TGTGCCAGCAGCCCGGGACTAGCGACAGATACGCAGTATTTT. Its protein is CASSPGLATDTQYF.

The CDR3 spells CASSSTAEFYGYTF. The DNA of the CDR3 is TGTGCCAGCAGTTCGACAGCCGAATTCTATGGCTACACCTTC. The chain recombines TRBV27 with TRBJ1-2, with D possibly being TRBD1 (5 bases). This CDR3 is 14 amino acids long. Germline CDR1 and CDR2: MNHEY and SMNVEV (reference sequence). V was shortened by 4 bases and J by 4 bases, with 13 bases between the two germline ends.

The rearrangement links TRBV3-1 (or the pseudogene TRBV3-2) to TRBJ2-1; 11 bases match TRBD2. Germline V gene sequence: CDR1 LGHDT, CDR2 YNNKEL (reference sequence). The CDR3 loop spans 16 amino acids. J gave up 8 bases and V 4 bases, and 10 bases lay outside the gene matches. DNA of the CDR3: TGTGCCAGCAGCCTACCCCGGCTAGCGGGAGGCGATGAGCAGTTCTTC. Protein sequence: CASSLPRLAGGDEQFF.

J is TRBJ1-2 and V is TRBV6-5; 9 bases match TRBD1. V shed 6 bases and J 3 bases; nucleotides not matched to a gene: 5. CDR1 is MNHEY and CDR2 is SVGAGI in the germline V gene. CDR3 size: 14 residues. The CDR3 coding sequence is TGTGCCAGCAGCCGGGACAGGGTGGACTATGGCTACACCTTC. Translating it yields CASSRDRVDYGYTF.

The V call is TRBV4-1, the J call TRBJ2-5; 7 positions agree with TRBD2. V was clipped by 4 bases and J by 1 base; unmatched bases: 6. The CDR3 contains 15 residues. Germline CDR1 MGHRA, CDR2 YSYEKL. Here the CDR3 reads CASSPTSGTQETQYF. The CDR3 DNA sequence: TGCGCCAGCAGCCCGACGAGCGGGACCCAAGAGACCCAGTACTTC.

This rearrangement joins TRBV4-3 to TRBJ1-1; a weak D match, TRBD1 (5 bases). The CDR3 sequence is 18 residues long. Germline CDR1 is LGHNA and CDR2 is YSLEER. The ends were cut back, 0 bases at V and 1 base at J, with 18 bases in the middle. CDR3 DNA: TGCGCCAGCAGCCAAGATTATGGGCCAGGACAAGGGAACACTGAAGCTTTCTTT. Its translation: CASSQDYGPGQGNTEAFF.

The chain uses TRBV27 and TRBJ1-4, with D tentatively TRBD1 (6 bases). Germline values: CDR1 MNHEY, CDR2 SMNVEV (reference sequence). Trimming shortened V by 6 bases and J by 5 bases, and 19 bases separated the two germline ends. The length of the CDR3 is 16 residues. For the CDR3, the DNA is TGTGCCAGCAGCCAAACTCCGGGACATGCAAATGAAAAACTGTTTTTT. Translating it yields CASSQTPGHANEKLFF.

Here the CDR3 reads CASTSSGSTYNEQFF. The CDR3 nucleotides read TGTGCCAGTACGTCTAGCGGGAGTACTTACAATGAGCAGTTCTTC. The V and J genes are TRBV19 and TRBJ2-1, with 10 bases identical to TRBD2. Per the germline V gene, CDR1 is LNHDA and CDR2 is SQIVND (reference sequence). V lost 7 bases and J lost 4; bases outside the gene matches: 7. This CDR3 region has 15 residues.

J is TRBJ2-2 and V is TRBV30, with 7 bases that match TRBD1. This CDR3 has 14 residues. Germline V gene data show CDR1 as GTSNPN and CDR2 as SVGIG (reference sequence). V dropped 1 base and J dropped 5; count of bases not matched to a gene: 4. CDR3 loop: CAWSGQGGTGELFF. The CDR3 nucleotides are TGTGCCTGGAGTGGACAGGGTGGGACCGGGGAGCTGTTTTTT. The whole variable domain, filled in from reference TRBV30 and TRBJ2-2, reads SQTIHQWPATLVQPVGSPLSLECTVEGTSNPNLYWYRQAAGRGLQLLFYSVGIGQISSEVPQNLSASRPQDRQFILSSKKLLLSDSGFYLCAWSGQGGTGELFFGEGSRLTVL.

The chain links TRBV19 to TRBJ1-1; 7 bases line up with TRBD1. Germline assignment: CDR1 LNHDA and CDR2 SQIVND (reference sequence). This CDR3 contains 15 residues. After removal of 7 bases from V and 5 bases from J, the junction contained 13 bases not matched to a gene. Here the CDR3 reads CASTPGTEGWTEAFF. CDR3 bases: TGTGCCAGTACCCCGGGGACAGAGGGATGGACTGAAGCTTTCTTT.

V is TRBV6-1 and J is TRBJ2-5; D is undetermined. V gave up 2 bases and J gave up 4 bases, with 8 bases separating them. CDR3 size: 13 residues. Germline loops: CDR1 MNHNS, CDR2 SASEGT. The CDR3 DNA is TGTGCCAGCAGTGAAACGTGGGGAGAGACCCAGTACTTC. Translation: CASSETWGETQYF.

The V and J genes are TRBV30 and TRBJ1-2, with TRBD1 matching over 8 bases. The CDR3 is 14 residues long. The V segment lost 3 bases and the J segment 4 bases; nucleotides outside the gene matches: 7. CDR1 GTSNPN and CDR2 SVGIG come from the germline V gene (reference sequence). The CDR3 DNA is TGTGCCTGGAGCGCCGACAGGGGCCCCTATGGCTACACCTTC. It specifies CAWSADRGPYGYTF.

Here the CDR3 DNA reads TGTGCCAGCAGCGTGTTCGGGAACCAAGAGACCCAGTACTTC. Translating it yields CASSVFGNQETQYF. The V call is TRBV9, the J call TRBJ2-5; D is perhaps TRBD2 (5 bases). Germline-derived CDR1 and CDR2 are SGDLS and YYNGEE. This CDR3 spans 14 amino acids. Trimming left V 2 bases short and J 0 bases short, with 8 bases between.

The V gene is TRBV14, the J gene TRBJ2-3; the match to TRBD1 covers 7 bases. The J segment lost 2 bases and the V segment lost 4 bases, leaving 9 bases of the junction unmatched. The germline V gene encodes CDR1 SGHDN and CDR2 FVKESK. The CDR3 is 16 amino acids. CDR3 amino acids: CASSPAQDRFTDTQYF. The CDR3 nucleotides read TGTGCCAGCAGCCCCGCCCAGGACAGGTTCACAGATACGCAGTATTTT.